This TCR beta chain was recovered during a study of blood T cells in healthy people across ages. Study-level results: The authors considered diversity estimates from one million T cells to be underestimates. Per million T cells, TCR beta diversity dropped roughly linearly as age increased.

The CDR3 loop spans 15 amino acids. With V trimmed by 1 base and J by 9 bases, 8 bases remained unmatched. This clonotype was found a few times. Its antigen is not known. With a J-beta primer mix and a sample-barcoded 5' primer, a second PCR ran about 7 to 12 cycles. Each cDNA molecule was tagged by a template-switch adaptor with 12 random nucleotides. TCRdb fed the 5' RACE reads into MiXCR, producing one record per CDR3 protein. The sample lists roughly 1,300,000 distinct CDR3 sequences, approximately 63% occurring once. This receptor was identified in a man younger than 35 in good health. This sequence joins TRBV12-3 or TRBV12-4 and TRBJ2-1; 8 nucleotides align to TRBD2. The sequencing input was blood. The CDR3 region is CASSLETGGPSEQFF. The CDR3 nucleotides read TGTGCCAGCAGTTTAGAGACGGGGGGGCCGAGTGAGCAGTTCTTC.